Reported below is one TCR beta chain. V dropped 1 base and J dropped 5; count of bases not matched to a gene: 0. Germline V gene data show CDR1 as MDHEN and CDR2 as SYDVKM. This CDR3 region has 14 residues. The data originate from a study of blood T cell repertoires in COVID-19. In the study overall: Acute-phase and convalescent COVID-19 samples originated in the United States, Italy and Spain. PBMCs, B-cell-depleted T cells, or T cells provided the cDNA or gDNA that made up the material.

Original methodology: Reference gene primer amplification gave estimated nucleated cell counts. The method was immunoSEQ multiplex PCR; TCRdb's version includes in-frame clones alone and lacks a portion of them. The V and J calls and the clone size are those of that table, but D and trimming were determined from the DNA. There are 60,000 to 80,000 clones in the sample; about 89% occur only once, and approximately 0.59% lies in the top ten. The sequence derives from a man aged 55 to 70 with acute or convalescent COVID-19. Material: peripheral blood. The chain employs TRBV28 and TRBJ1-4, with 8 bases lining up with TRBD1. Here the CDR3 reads CASSLSGGNEKLFF. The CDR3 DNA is TGTGCCAGCAGTTTATCAGGGGGCAATGAAAAACTGTTTTTT.